Listed below are T cell receptor beta chains from one sample, sequenced in a study of OX40 agonist ivuxolimab in advanced cancers. The data were produced by immunoSEQ multiplex PCR, yet TCRdb's version contains in-frame clones alone and is incomplete. The repertoire consists of 90,000 to 120,000 clones, with around 90% occurring once and the leading ten covering roughly 1.1%. This sample comprised CD4+ or CD8+ T cells sorted from blood, obtained in a trial of the OX40 agonist ivuxolimab. The receptors shown here come from an adult with an advanced solid tumor such as melanoma, head and neck, liver or kidney cancer. The CDR3 runs from the conserved cysteine through the conserved F or W. The D gene is left open where the match is weak.

v_call	d_call	j_call	cdr3_nt	cdr3_aa
TRBV28	TRBD1	TRBJ2-7	TGTGCCACCGTCCGGGACAGGGGTCGGGAGCAGTACTTC	CATVRDRGREQYF
TRBV7-9	NA	TRBJ1-4	TGTGCCAGCAGCCCTTCGCTGGGTACTAATGAAAAACTGTTTTTT	CASSPSLGTNEKLFF
TRBV14	NA	TRBJ2-4	TGTGCCAGCAGCCCGTTTCTGGCACACAAAAACATTCAGTACTTC	CASSPFLAHKNIQYF
TRBV7-2	NA	TRBJ2-5	TGTGCCAGCAGCTCCCAAGAGACCCAGTACTTC	CASSSQETQYF
TRBV9	TRBD2	TRBJ2-3	TGTGCCAGCAGCGTAGCTACACGGACTAGCGGGGACACAGATACGCAGTATTTT	CASSVATRTSGDTDTQYF
TRBV7-6	NA	TRBJ2-5	TGTGCCAGCAGGTTACAAGAGACCCAGTACTTC	CASRLQETQYF
TRBV7-3	TRBD2	TRBJ2-2	TGTGCCAGCAGCTTACGGGCGGGAGGGCGGAACGGGGAGCTGTTTTTT	CASSLRAGGRNGELFF
TRBV5-1	NA	TRBJ1-1	TGCGCCCCGATGGGGGGACCGCATGAAGCTTTCTTT	CAPMGGPHEAFF
TRBV19	TRBD2	TRBJ2-7	TGTGCCAGTAGTATAGAGCCACCCTCCGGACTAGCGTCTTACGAGCAGTACTTC	CASSIEPPSGLASYEQYF
TRBV5-4	TRBD1	TRBJ1-2	TGTGCCAGCAGCTTGGTGGACAGGGCGGTGGGCTACACCTTC	CASSLVDRAVGYTF
TRBV28	NA	TRBJ1-1	TGTGCCAGCAGTTTCGGGCAGGGGCACACTGAAGCTTTCTTT	CASSFGQGHTEAFF
TRBV12-5	NA	TRBJ2-3	NA	CASGLERDTQYF
TRBV18	TRBD2	TRBJ2-1	TGTGCCAGCTCACCTATGTATAGCGGGAGTTTGGAAGATGAGCAGTTCTTC	CASSPMYSGSLEDEQFF
TRBV4-1	NA	TRBJ2-1	TGCGCCAGCAGCCAAGGACTAGTCCCGGGGCAGTTCTTC	CASSQGLVPGQFF
TRBV19	TRBD1	TRBJ2-7	TGTGCCAGTAGTGGAAGGGGACAGGGGATCTCCTACGAGCAGTACTTC	CASSGRGQGISYEQYF
TRBV9	NA	TRBJ1-1	TGTGCCAGCAGCCCTCAGATCCACACTGAAGCTTTCTTT	CASSPQIHTEAFF
TRBV5-4	NA	TRBJ2-5	TGTGCCAGCAGCTCACGCTCGGGCGAAGAGACCCAGTACTTC	CASSSRSGEETQYF
TRBV11-2	NA	TRBJ2-3	TGTGCCAGCAGCCGCCCGGTACACACAGATACGCAGTATTTT	CASSRPVHTDTQYF